What follows is one T cell receptor (beta chain) and its context. TCRdb keeps only in-frame clones here, not all; method: immunoSEQ multiplex PCR. The repertoire includes a few hundred thousand clones, 84% of them detected once, and roughly 10% sits in the top ten. The record originates from a study of blood T cell repertoires in COVID-19. Study at large: COVID-19 samples collected from the United States, Italy and Spain covered acute and convalescent phases.

The CDR3 covers 15 residues. Germline CDR1 reads MDHEN; CDR2 reads SYDVKM. V gave up 6 bases and J gave up 4 bases; unmatched junction bases: 8. The chain carries TRBV28 and TRBJ2-7; the match to TRBD1 covers 11 bases. The TCR was taken from a woman at least 80 years old with COVID-19, enrolled during active disease. The sequencing input was peripheral blood. CDR3 amino acids: CASRFRDRGNYEQYF. The CDR3 DNA reads TGTGCCAGCAGGTTTCGGGACAGGGGGAATTACGAGCAGTACTTC.